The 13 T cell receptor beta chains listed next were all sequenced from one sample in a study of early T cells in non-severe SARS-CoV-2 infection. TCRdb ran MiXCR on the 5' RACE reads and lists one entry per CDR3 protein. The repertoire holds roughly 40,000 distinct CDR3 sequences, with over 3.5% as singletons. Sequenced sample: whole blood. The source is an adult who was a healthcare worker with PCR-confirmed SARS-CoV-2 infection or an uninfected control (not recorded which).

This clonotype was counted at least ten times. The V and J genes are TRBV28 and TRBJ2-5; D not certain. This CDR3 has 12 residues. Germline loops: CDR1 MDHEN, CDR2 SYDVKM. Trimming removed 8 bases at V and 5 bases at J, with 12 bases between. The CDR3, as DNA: TGTGCCAGCTCTGGGCCGCGTGAGACCCAGTACTTC. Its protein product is CASSGPRETQYF.

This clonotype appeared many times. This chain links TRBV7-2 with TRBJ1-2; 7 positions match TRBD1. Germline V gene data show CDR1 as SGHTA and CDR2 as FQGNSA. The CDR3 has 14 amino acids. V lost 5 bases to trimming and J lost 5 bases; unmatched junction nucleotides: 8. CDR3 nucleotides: TGTGCCAGCAGCCCAGGGGACAGAGCTTATGGCTACACCTTC. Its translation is CASSPGDRAYGYTF.

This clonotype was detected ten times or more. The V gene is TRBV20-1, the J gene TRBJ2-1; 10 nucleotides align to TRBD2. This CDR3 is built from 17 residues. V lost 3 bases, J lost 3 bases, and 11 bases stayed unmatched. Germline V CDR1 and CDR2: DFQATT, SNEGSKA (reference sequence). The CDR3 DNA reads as TGCAGTGCTAGGCCGCTAGCGGGAGTCGGTTACTACAATGAGCAGTTCTTC. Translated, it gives CSARPLAGVGYYNEQFF.

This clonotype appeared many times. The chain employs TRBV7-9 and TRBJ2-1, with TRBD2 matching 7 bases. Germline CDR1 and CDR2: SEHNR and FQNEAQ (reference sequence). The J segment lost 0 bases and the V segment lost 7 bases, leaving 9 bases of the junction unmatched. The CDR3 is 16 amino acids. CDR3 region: CASTTSGGTSYNEQFF. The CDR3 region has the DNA TGTGCCAGCACCACCTCCGGGGGGACCTCCTACAATGAGCAGTTCTTC.

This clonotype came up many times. The CDR3 reads CASRTGAGNTIYF. The DNA for the CDR3 is TGTGCCAGCAGGACGGGAGCTGGAAACACCATATATTTT. The V gene is TRBV13, the J gene TRBJ1-3; D is unclear. The CDR3 is made up of 13 amino acids. The V gene lost 6 bases and the J gene lost 2 bases, with 8 bases spanning the gap. Germline V lookup: CDR1 PRHDT, CDR2 FYEKMQ (reference sequence).

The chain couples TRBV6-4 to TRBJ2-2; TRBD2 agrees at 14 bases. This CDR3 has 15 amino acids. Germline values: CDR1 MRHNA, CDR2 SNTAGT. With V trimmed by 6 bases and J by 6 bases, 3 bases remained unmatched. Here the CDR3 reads CASRGLAGDSGELFF. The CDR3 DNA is TGTGCCAGCAGGGGACTAGCGGGAGACTCCGGGGAGCTGTTTTTT.

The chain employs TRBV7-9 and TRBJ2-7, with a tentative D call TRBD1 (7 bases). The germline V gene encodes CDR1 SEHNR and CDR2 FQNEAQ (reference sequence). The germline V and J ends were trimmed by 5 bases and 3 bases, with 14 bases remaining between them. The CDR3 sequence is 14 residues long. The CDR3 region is CASSRGGTVYEQYF. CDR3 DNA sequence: TGTGCCAGCAGCCGTGGGGGGACAGTCTACGAGCAGTACTTC.

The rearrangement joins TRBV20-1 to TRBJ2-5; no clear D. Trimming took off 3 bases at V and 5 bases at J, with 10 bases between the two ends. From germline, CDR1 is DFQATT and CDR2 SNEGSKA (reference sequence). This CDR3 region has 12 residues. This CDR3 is CSASRVLETQYF. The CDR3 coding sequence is TGCAGTGCTAGTAGAGTGCTGGAGACCCAGTACTTC.

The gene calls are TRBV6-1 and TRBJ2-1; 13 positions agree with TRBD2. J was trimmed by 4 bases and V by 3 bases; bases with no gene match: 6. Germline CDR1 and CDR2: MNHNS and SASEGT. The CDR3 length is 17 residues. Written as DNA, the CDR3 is TGTGCCAGCAGTGATCTGGGACTAGCGGGAAGGTACAATGAGCAGTTCTTC. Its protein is CASSDLGLAGRYNEQFF.

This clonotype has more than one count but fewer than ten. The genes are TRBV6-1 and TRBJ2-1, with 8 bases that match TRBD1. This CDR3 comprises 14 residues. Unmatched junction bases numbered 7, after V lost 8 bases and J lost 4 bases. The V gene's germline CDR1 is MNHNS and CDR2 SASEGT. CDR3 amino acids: CASGQGLDYNEQFF. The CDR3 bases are TGTGCCAGCGGACAGGGCTTGGATTACAATGAGCAGTTCTTC.

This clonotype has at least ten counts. In DNA, the CDR3 is TGCAGCGCCGTCCGGGACTCCGGTGAAGCTTTCTTT. Protein sequence: CSAVRDSGEAFF. The chain has TRBV29-1 and TRBJ1-1, with D tentatively TRBD1 (5 bases). Germline-derived CDR1 and CDR2 are SQVTM and ANQGSEA. Trimming shortened V by 7 bases and J by 7 bases, and 16 bases separated the two germline ends. The length of the CDR3 is 12 residues.

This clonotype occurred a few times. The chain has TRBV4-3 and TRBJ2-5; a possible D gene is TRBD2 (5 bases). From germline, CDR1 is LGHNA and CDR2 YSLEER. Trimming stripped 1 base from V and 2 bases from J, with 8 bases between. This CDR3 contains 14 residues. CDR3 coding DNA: TGCGCCAGCAGCCAAGGACGGGGACAAGAGACCCAGTACTTC. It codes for CASSQGRGQETQYF.

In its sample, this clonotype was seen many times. The CDR3 DNA follows: TGCAGTGCCACTAGCGGGCTCCTGACTGAGCAGTATTTT. This gives the protein CSATSGLLTEQYF. The V gene is TRBV20-1, the J gene TRBJ2-3, with TRBD2 identical over 9 bases. This CDR3 comprises 13 residues. Trimming at V came to 6 bases and at J to 11 bases, leaving 12 bases not matched to a gene. Germline loops: CDR1 DFQATT, CDR2 SNEGSKA (reference sequence).